The 26 T cell receptor beta chains presented below share a single source sample, sequenced in a study of T cell repertoires in cytomegalovirus infection. Antigens for these TCRs are unknown. TCRdb re-called the reads with MiXCR, one entry per CDR3 protein. The repertoire has about 160,000 distinct CDR3 sequences, about 20% of them found once; the top ten carry about 25%. The source was CD8+ T cells from cultured PBMCs, collected from culture after CMV antigen stimulation. The receptors were gathered from a human donor in good health (CMV status not recorded). Some clones in this sample may be carry-over from other donors' samples.

This clonotype was observed a few times. The rearrangement links TRBV28 to TRBJ2-5; the D gene is possibly TRBD2 (5 bases). Germline loops: CDR1 MDHEN, CDR2 SYDVKM. Deletions cut 6 bases from V and 2 bases from J, with 19 bases between. The CDR3 runs to 16 residues. The CDR3 reads CASSHEKRTGQETQYF. The DNA for the CDR3 is TGTGCCAGCAGCCACGAAAAAAGGACGGGGCAAGAGACCCAGTACTTC.

This chain joins TRBV15 and TRBJ2-2; tentative D call: TRBD2 (6 bases). The CDR3 has 13 amino acids. Trimming stripped 4 bases from V and 7 bases from J, with 10 bases between. Germline V gene lookup returns CDR1 LNHNV and CDR2 YYDKDF (reference sequence). For the CDR3, the DNA is TGTGCCACCAGCAACCGCGGGAACGGGGAGCTGTTTTTT. This sequence encodes CATSNRGNGELFF.

Only a few counts were recorded for this clonotype. This chain links TRBV20-1 with TRBJ2-2; D might be TRBD1 (6 bases). CDR1 DFQATT and CDR2 SNEGSKA come from the germline V gene (reference sequence). Trimming took off 0 bases at V and 4 bases at J, with 15 bases between the two ends. This CDR3 contains 16 residues. Written as DNA, the CDR3 is TGCAGTGCTAGAGATCATGGGGGCCAGAGCACCGGGGAGCTGTTTTTT. Translation: CSARDHGGQSTGELFF.

This clonotype occurred many times. The rearrangement joins TRBV7-2 to TRBJ1-2; TRBD1 is a possible D gene (5 bases). The germline V and J ends were trimmed by 5 bases and 4 bases, with 17 bases remaining between them. The CDR3 spans 15 residues. The germline V gene has CDR1 SGHTA and CDR2 FQGNSA. The CDR3 sequence is CASSPPSGTAYGYTF. The CDR3 DNA reads as TGTGCCAGCAGCCCCCCGTCCGGGACTGCCTATGGCTACACCTTC.

This clonotype was found a few times. This chain connects TRBV7-6 to TRBJ2-1, with TRBD2 matching 7 bases. Per the germline V gene, CDR1 is SGHVS and CDR2 is FNYEAQ. The CDR3 totals 16 residues. Trimming at V came to 5 bases and at J to 0 bases, leaving 7 bases not matched to a gene. The CDR3 DNA reads TGTGCCAGCAGCCCACGCGGACTAGGCTCCTACAATGAGCAGTTCTTC. It yields the protein CASSPRGLGSYNEQFF. Full variable domain (rest looked up from reference TRBV7-6 and TRBJ2-1): GAGVSQSPRYKVTKRGQDVALRCDPISGHVSLYWYRQALGQGPEFLTYFNYEAQQDKSGLPNDRFSAERPEGSISTLTIQRTEQRDSAMYRCASSPRGLGSYNEQFFGPGTRLTVL.

This clonotype was seen only a few times. The chain couples TRBV7-9 to TRBJ2-5; 9 bases are shared with TRBD2. Germline V gene lookup returns CDR1 SEHNR and CDR2 FQNEAQ (reference sequence). This CDR3 is 15 amino acids long. The J segment lost 3 bases and the V segment lost 6 bases, leaving 8 bases of the junction unmatched. CDR3 residues: CASSNIAGAKETQYF. The CDR3 DNA sequence: TGTGCCAGCAGTAACATAGCGGGGGCAAAAGAGACCCAGTACTTC. Full variable domain (outside the CDR3, taken from reference TRBV7-9 and TRBJ2-5): DTGVSQNPRHKITKRGQNVTFRCDPISEHNRLYWYRQTLGQGPEFLTYFQNEAQLEKSRLLSDRFSAERPKGSFSTLEIQRTEQGDSAMYLCASSNIAGAKETQYFGPGTRLLVL.

Relative to its sample, this clonotype is medium-sized. Written as DNA, the CDR3 is TGTGCCAGCAGTTACTATGGGAATCAGCCCCAGCATTTT. It yields the protein CASSYYGNQPQHF. The V call is TRBV6-2 or TRBV6-3, the J call TRBJ1-5, with D unclear. This CDR3 is built from 13 residues. V lost 1 base and J 4 bases, leaving 5 bases between the germline ends. The germline gives CDR1 MNHEY, CDR2 SVGEGT.

This clonotype was seen only a few times. The chain employs TRBV7-2 and TRBJ1-1; D is unresolved. Trimming left V 6 bases short and J 2 bases short, with 13 bases between. Germline values: CDR1 SGHTA, CDR2 FQGNSA. The length of the CDR3 is 14 residues. The CDR3 here is CASSPPEKNTEAFF. The CDR3, as DNA: TGTGCCAGCAGTCCGCCGGAGAAAAACACTGAAGCTTTCTTT.

This clonotype was seen only a few times. This sequence joins TRBV7-8 and TRBJ1-6; unclear D gene. The CDR3 has 18 amino acids. Deletions cut 3 bases from V and 4 bases from J, with 19 bases between. CDR1 is SGHVS, CDR2 FQNEAQ, per germline. CDR3 residues: CASSFTPTSDGYNSPLHF. The CDR3 region has the DNA TGTGCCAGCAGCTTTACACCAACCTCAGACGGGTATAATTCACCCCTCCACTTT.

This clonotype was detected only a few times. CDR3 sequence (DNA): TGTGCCAGCGCACCGGGGTCCTCCTACAATGAGCAGTTCTTC. Translation gives CASAPGSSYNEQFF. The chain couples TRBV9 to TRBJ2-1; perhaps TRBD2 as D (5 bases). Germline CDR1 is SGDLS and CDR2 is YYNGEE. The length of the CDR3 is 14 residues. Trimming left V 7 bases short and J 0 bases short, with 11 bases between. Full variable domain (rest looked up from reference TRBV9 and TRBJ2-1): DSGVTQTPKHLITATGQRVTLRCSPRSGDLSVYWYQQSLDQGLQFLIQYYNGEERAKGNILERFSAQQFPDLHSELNLSSLELGDSALYFCASAPGSSYNEQFFGPGTRLTVL.

The chain joins TRBV7-7 to TRBJ2-1; TRBD1 or TRBD2 may be the D gene (5 bases each). The CDR3 totals 19 residues. V lost 0 bases and J 2 bases, leaving 20 bases between the germline ends. CDR1 SSHAT and CDR2 FNYEAQ come from the germline V gene (reference sequence). The CDR3 sequence is CASSLAPGRRTTAYNEQFF. The CDR3 nucleotides read TGTGCCAGCAGCTTAGCGCCGGGACGAAGAACCACCGCCTACAATGAGCAGTTCTTC.

The V and J genes are TRBV7-8 and TRBJ2-1; a possible D gene is TRBD1 (6 bases). Trimming removed 5 bases at V and 1 base at J, with 15 bases between. CDR1 SGHVS and CDR2 FQNEAQ come from the germline V gene. CDR3 length: 16 residues. The CDR3 loop reads CASSPSQGPSYNEQFF. CDR3 in DNA: TGTGCCAGCAGCCCCTCCCAGGGGCCGTCCTACAATGAGCAGTTCTTC.

The table lists this clonotype with a few counts. This chain joins TRBV27 and TRBJ2-7, with unresolved D. Trimming took off 2 bases at V and 4 bases at J, with 12 bases between the two ends. The CDR3 consists of 14 residues. In germline, CDR1 is MNHEY, CDR2 SMNVEV (reference sequence). This CDR3 is CASSLSNSRYEQYF. The CDR3 bases are TGTGCCAGCAGTTTAAGTAATAGCAGGTACGAGCAGTACTTC.

This clonotype was observed a few times. The V and J genes are TRBV7-9 and TRBJ1-2; 7 bases are a match to TRBD1. V shed 4 bases and J 2 bases; nucleotides not matched to a gene: 4. The CDR3 contains 14 residues. Germline V gives CDR1 SEHNR, CDR2 FQNEAQ (reference sequence). CDR3 region: CASSWDRTNYGYTF. DNA of the CDR3: TGTGCCAGCAGCTGGGACAGAACCAACTATGGCTACACCTTC.

There are many counts of this clonotype. This chain links TRBV2 with TRBJ1-1; 8 positions match TRBD1. Unmatched junction bases numbered 5, after V lost 5 bases and J lost 6 bases. The CDR3 is 13 amino acids. The germline CDR1 and CDR2 sequences are SNHLY and FYNNEI. CDR3 in amino acids: CASSWTGLAEAFF. DNA for the CDR3: TGTGCCAGCAGTTGGACAGGGTTGGCTGAAGCTTTCTTT.

The chain links TRBV4-3 to TRBJ2-3, with 10 bases lining up with TRBD1. The germline V gene has CDR1 LGHNA and CDR2 YSLEER. The trim removed 4 bases at V and 6 bases at J, leaving 7 bases unmatched. CDR3 length equals 15 residues. The DNA of the CDR3 is TGCGCCAGCAGCCTCGTGGGGACAGGGGTGGATACGCAGTATTTT. This sequence encodes CASSLVGTGVDTQYF.

This clonotype was recorded many times. This sequence joins TRBV4-3 and TRBJ1-2; D ambiguous. V was shortened by 3 bases and J by 4 bases, with 24 bases between the two germline ends. The CDR3 loop spans 18 amino acids. Germline CDR1 LGHNA, CDR2 YSLEER. The CDR3 nucleotides read TGCGCCAGCAGCCACCCCTCAGAACTTTCAGACAAGAGCTATGGCTACACCTTC. Protein product: CASSHPSELSDKSYGYTF.

For the CDR3, the DNA is TGTGCCAGCAGACAACTTAGACCTGAAGCTTTCTTT. Protein sequence: CASRQLRPEAFF. The V and J genes are TRBV7-2 and TRBJ1-1; no clear D. The CDR3 is 12 residues long. Trimming took off 6 bases at V and 6 bases at J, with 11 bases between the two ends. CDR1 is SGHTA and CDR2 is FQGNSA in the germline V gene.

This chain links TRBV4-1 with TRBJ1-4, with 11 bases lining up with TRBD1. CDR3 length equals 14 residues. Germline values: CDR1 MGHRA, CDR2 YSYEKL. Unmatched junction bases numbered 4, after V lost 5 bases and J lost 8 bases. The CDR3 DNA is TGCGCCAGCAGCTCTCGGGACAGGGGGGAAAAACTGTTTTTT. This encodes CASSSRDRGEKLFF.

This clonotype was picked up a small number of times. The V and J genes are TRBV2 and TRBJ2-7; perhaps D is TRBD1 or TRBD2 (5 bases each). V lost 5 bases and J lost 2, with 22 bases in between. CDR1 is SNHLY, CDR2 FYNNEI, per germline. This CDR3 comprises 17 residues. Here the CDR3 reads CASSLNPVGAGTYEQYF. The DNA for the CDR3 is TGTGCCAGCAGTCTCAACCCGGTCGGGGCAGGTACCTACGAGCAGTACTTC.

This clonotype has only a few counts. V and J are TRBV12-3 or TRBV12-4 and TRBJ1-5, with TRBD1 as a possible D gene (5 bases). The V end was cut by 3 bases, the J end by 4 bases, with 7 bases between. CDR3 size: 13 residues. The CDR3 nucleotides read TGTGCCAGCAGTTTCAGGGCGAATCAGCCCCAGCATTTT. It encodes CASSFRANQPQHF.

The chain combines TRBV6-2 or TRBV6-3 with TRBJ1-2; D is unclear. Germline V CDR1 and CDR2: MNHEY, SVGEGT. There are 14 residues in the CDR3. Deletions cut 7 bases from V and 3 bases from J, with 15 bases between. Here the CDR3 reads CASIFGGIDYGYTF. CDR3 nucleotide sequence: TGTGCCAGCATATTTGGAGGGATCGACTATGGCTACACCTTC.

This clonotype was picked up a small number of times. The genes are TRBV6-2 or TRBV6-3 and TRBJ2-1; TRBD1 aligns across 11 bases. Unmatched junction bases numbered 12, after V lost 2 bases and J lost 3 bases. CDR1 and CDR2 (germline): MNHEY, SVGEGT. The CDR3 length is 19 residues. CDR3 loop: CASSYPELTGTGGYNEQFF. The CDR3 DNA follows: TGTGCCAGCAGTTACCCAGAACTAACCGGGACAGGGGGCTACAATGAGCAGTTCTTC.

The genes are TRBV7-2 and TRBJ2-5; 10 bases align to TRBD1. CDR1 and CDR2 from the germline V gene are SGHTA and FQGNSA. The CDR3 extends over 18 amino acids. The V and J ends lost 5 bases and 7 bases, in that order; junction bases with no gene match: 19. The CDR3 bases are TGTGCCAGCAGCCCCCTCGGGACAGGGGACGTCTCCGGAGGGACCCAGTACTTC. It translates to CASSPLGTGDVSGGTQYF.

The V call is TRBV6-1, the J call TRBJ1-6; perhaps TRBD1 as D (5 bases). V was shortened by 2 bases and J by 9 bases, with 11 bases between the two germline ends. The CDR3 is 14 residues long. CDR1 and CDR2 from the germline V gene are MNHNS and SASEGT. CDR3 residues: CASSERGTVSPLHF. In nucleotides, the CDR3 is TGTGCCAGCAGTGAAAGAGGGACGGTTTCACCCCTCCACTTT.

This chain uses TRBV14 with TRBJ1-2, with 8 bases lining up with TRBD1. The germline CDR1 and CDR2 sequences are SGHDN and FVKESK. Trimming at V came to 0 bases and at J to 1 base, leaving 19 bases not matched to a gene. The length of the CDR3 is 21 residues. The CDR3 DNA reads as TGTGCCAGCAGCCAAGAAAATCCCTATTCGACAGGGGCCTCCTATAACTATGGCTACACCTTC. This sequence encodes CASSQENPYSTGASYNYGYTF.